The 27 T cell receptor beta chains below were found in one sample sequenced in a study of regulatory T cells in long-lasting Graves disease. To make TCR beta libraries, researchers used iRepertoire HTBI primers and Arm-PCR of CDR3 regions. MiXCR, run by TCRdb on the multiplex PCR reads, gives a single entry per CDR3 protein. The table shows roughly 500,000 distinct CDR3 sequences, with 20% to 25% occurring only once. Time point of the sample: persistent/refractory GD, antithyroid drugs over 5 years with positive TRAb. There was RNA extracted from PBMCs, and the TCR library was made from it. Specimen: peripheral blood mononuclear cells (PBMCs), collected when the disease was refractory, from a patient treated with antithyroid drugs. The source is a female donor with Graves disease.

The chain uses TRBV12-3 or TRBV12-4 and TRBJ1-1; D remains ambiguous. The CDR3 extends over 15 amino acids. With 3 bases removed from V and 0 bases from J, the gap between germline ends came to 11 bases. The CDR3 region has the DNA TGTGCCAGCAGTTTGGAGACACCTCTGAACACTGAAGCTTTCTTT. The encoded protein is CASSLETPLNTEAFF.

This clonotype appeared a few times. The V and J genes are TRBV6-1 and TRBJ1-1, with D unresolved. This CDR3 comprises 14 residues. CDR1 is MNHNS, CDR2 SASEGT, per germline. V was clipped by 0 bases and J by 6 bases, with 11 bases between them. Here the CDR3 reads CASSEAKEYAEAFF. Written as DNA, the CDR3 is TGTGCCAGCAGTGAAGCTAAGGAATATGCTGAAGCTTTCTTT.

The CDR3 sequence: CSARDRLTGELFF. Written as DNA, the CDR3 is TGCAGTGCTAGAGATAGACTCACCGGGGAGCTGTTTTTT. This chain joins TRBV20-1 and TRBJ2-2; D not certain. V was trimmed by 0 bases and J by 4 bases, leaving 6 bases between them. The CDR3 is 13 residues long. The germline V gene has CDR1 DFQATT and CDR2 SNEGSKA (reference sequence).

The CDR3 spells CASSLVGGVGTDTQYF. DNA of the CDR3: TGTGCCAGCAGCTTAGTCGGAGGGGTTGGCACAGATACGCAGTATTTT. The rearrangement joins TRBV7-2 to TRBJ2-3, with TRBD2 as a possible D gene (6 bases). The CDR3 is 16 residues long. Looked up from germline, CDR1 is SGHTA and CDR2 is FQGNSA. The V end lost 1 base, the J end lost 1 base, and 12 bases lay between the germline ends.

Worth noting for this clonotype: A much larger clone differs by one base, so this may be a read error. The V call is TRBV6-2 or TRBV6-3, the J call TRBJ2-7, with 9 bases matching TRBD1. The V gene end was trimmed by 6 bases and the J gene end by 5 bases; junction bases not matched to a gene: 11. This CDR3 contains 15 residues. Germline loops: CDR1 MNHEY, CDR2 SVGEGT. The CDR3 is CASSEHGQGPDEQYF. Written as DNA, the CDR3 is TGTGCCAGCAGCGAACACGGACAGGGGCCGGACGAGCAGTACTTC.

J is TRBJ1-6 and V is TRBV7-2; perhaps TRBD1 as D (6 bases). The CDR3 sequence is 13 residues long. V lost 5 bases and J lost 10, with 12 bases in between. The V gene's germline CDR1 is SGHTA and CDR2 FQGNSA. The CDR3 sequence: CASSTWGGSPLHF. The DNA for the CDR3 is TGTGCCAGCAGCACATGGGGGGGCTCACCCCTCCACTTT.

Ten or more counts support this clonotype. J is TRBJ1-1 and V is TRBV28; D uncertain. CDR1 is MDHEN and CDR2 is SYDVKM in the germline V gene. Trimming left V 5 bases short and J 4 bases short, with 14 bases between. This CDR3 region has 14 residues. The CDR3 spells CASSPPTLVTEAFF. The CDR3 DNA is TGTGCCAGCAGTCCACCTACGCTCGTCACTGAAGCTTTCTTT.

This chain links TRBV25-1 with TRBJ2-1, with 7 bases fitting TRBD1. Germline assignment: CDR1 MGHDK and CDR2 SYGVNS. The CDR3 loop spans 14 amino acids. The junction had 3 bases not matched to a gene; V was cut back by 5 bases and J by 2 bases. CDR3 loop: CASSTGTAYNEQFF. CDR3 DNA sequence: TGTGCCAGCAGTACCGGGACAGCCTACAATGAGCAGTTCTTC.

This clonotype occurred many times. CDR3 in DNA: TGTGCCAGCAGACGAGCAGGCGAGCAGTACTTC. Its protein product is CASRRAGEQYF. The V call is TRBV28, the J call TRBJ2-7; D gene ambiguous. Germline V gene lookup returns CDR1 MDHEN and CDR2 SYDVKM. This CDR3 spans 11 amino acids. The V and J ends lost 6 bases and 6 bases respectively, with 9 bases between them.

In its sample, this clonotype was seen a few times. V gene TRBV18 combines with J gene TRBJ1-1; 8 positions agree with TRBD1. Germline lookup yields CDR1 KGHSH and CDR2 LQKENI. The CDR3 is made up of 14 amino acids. J was trimmed by 6 bases and V by 3 bases; bases with no gene match: 6. In nucleotides, the CDR3 is TGTGCCAGCTCACCTTGGACAGGGAAAGCTGAAGCTTTCTTT. Translated, it gives CASSPWTGKAEAFF.

With respect to this clonotype: A clone one base away is much larger, so this may be a read error. The chain recombines TRBV30 with TRBJ1-4; D uncertain. Germline V gives CDR1 GTSNPN, CDR2 SVGIG (reference sequence). CDR3 length equals 13 residues. CDR3 residues: CAGGPARRGKPFF. In DNA, the CDR3 is TGTGCCGGAGGCCCGGCGCGGAGAGGAAAACCGTTTTTT.

As for this clonotype: One end of the junction varies from germline; a read error may be responsible. The chain employs TRBV5-1 and TRBJ2-5; 7 nucleotides line up with TRBD1. CDR1 is SGHRS, CDR2 YFSETQ, per germline. The CDR3 covers 14 residues. CDR3 in DNA: TGCGCCAGCGGCTTGCCCGGACAGGAGGAGACCCAGTACTTC. Translation gives CASGLPGQEETQYF. Full variable domain (rest looked up from reference TRBV5-1 and TRBJ2-5): KAGVTQTPRYLIKTRGQQVTLSCSPISGHRSVSWYQQTPGQGLQFLFEYFSETQRNKGNFPGRFSGRQFSNSRSEMNVSTLELGDSALYLCASGLPGQEETQYFGPGTRLLVL.

The chain carries TRBV18 and TRBJ1-5; no reliable D call. Germline CDR1 is KGHSH and CDR2 is LQKENI. The V end lost 2 bases, the J end lost 7 bases, and 21 bases lay between the germline ends. The CDR3 loop spans 17 amino acids. The chain's CDR3 is CASSPVAASSPLQPQHF. The CDR3 coding sequence is TGTGCCAGCTCACCAGTAGCGGCCTCCTCACCCCTCCAGCCCCAGCATTTT.

The rearrangement uses TRBV5-4 and TRBJ1-2, with a tentative D call TRBD1 (6 bases). V gave up 6 bases and J gave up 2 bases, with 20 bases separating them. Germline CDR1 is SGHNT and CDR2 is YYREEE (reference sequence). The CDR3 loop spans 16 amino acids. CDR3 loop: CASTVERGGPNYGYTF. The DNA of the CDR3 is TGTGCCAGCACCGTTGAAAGGGGGGGGCCAAACTATGGCTACACCTTC.

The gene calls are TRBV11-1 and TRBJ2-2; 7 nucleotides line up with TRBD2. The CDR3 covers 16 residues. The V and J ends lost 1 base and 1 base, in that order; junction bases with no gene match: 3. The germline V gene has CDR1 SGHAT and CDR2 FQDESV (reference sequence). Here the CDR3 reads CASSLEASGNTGELFF. CDR3 DNA: TGTGCCAGCAGCTTAGAGGCTAGCGGGAACACCGGGGAGCTGTTTTTT.

The genes are TRBV19 and TRBJ2-1; 9 bases agree with TRBD2. CDR1 is LNHDA and CDR2 is SQIVND in the germline V gene (reference sequence). This CDR3 comprises 15 residues. J was trimmed by 0 bases and V by 5 bases; bases with no gene match: 2. The chain's CDR3 is CASSLAGYSYNEQFF. DNA of the CDR3: TGTGCCAGTAGTCTAGCGGGATACTCCTACAATGAGCAGTTCTTC.

The rearrangement joins TRBV7-9 to TRBJ1-2, with unresolved D. The V gene's germline CDR1 is SEHNR and CDR2 FQNEAQ (reference sequence). The V gene lost 1 base and the J gene lost 5 bases, with 11 bases spanning the gap. The CDR3 length is 14 residues. The CDR3 protein is CASSLDQDVYGYTF. CDR3 sequence (DNA): TGTGCCAGCAGCTTAGACCAGGACGTTTATGGCTACACCTTC. The full variable domain, in which reference TRBV7-9 and TRBJ1-2 provide the parts outside the CDR3, is DTGVSQNPRHKITKRGQNVTFRCDPISEHNRLYWYRQTLGQGPEFLTYFQNEAQLEKSRLLSDRFSAERPKGSFSTLEIQRTEQGDSAMYLCASSLDQDVYGYTFGSGTRLTVV.

This clonotype has a count of ten or more. This chain connects TRBV28 to TRBJ1-4; 7 bases map to TRBD1. CDR1 MDHEN and CDR2 SYDVKM come from the germline V gene. The CDR3 loop spans 16 amino acids. Losses at the gene ends were 3 bases for V and 3 bases for J; bases not matched to a gene: 7. The CDR3 protein is CASSFSPGTANEKLFF. The CDR3 DNA is TGTGCCAGCAGTTTTTCTCCCGGGACAGCTAATGAAAAACTGTTTTTT. Filled out from reference TRBV28 and TRBJ1-4, the complete variable domain reads DVKVTQSSRYLVKRTGEKVFLECVQDMDHENMFWYRQDPGLGLRLIYFSYDVKMKEKGDIPEGYSVSREKKERFSLILESASTNQTSMYLCASSFSPGTANEKLFFGSGTQLSVL.

This clonotype was seen a handful of times. The chain couples TRBV2 to TRBJ2-1; a weak D match, TRBD2 (5 bases). The CDR3 has 14 amino acids. V lost 6 bases and J 5 bases, leaving 14 bases between the germline ends. Germline V CDR1 and CDR2: SNHLY, FYNNEI. CDR3 nucleotides: TGTGCCAGCAGGGGAGATATTGGGAACAATGAGCAGTTCTTC. It translates to CASRGDIGNNEQFF.

About this clonotype: This may arise from a read error, as a much more abundant clone is one base away. The chain combines TRBV12-3 or TRBV12-4 with TRBJ1-6; TRBD1 matches at 8 bases. J was trimmed by 7 bases and V by 7 bases; bases with no gene match: 6. The CDR3 is made up of 14 amino acids. The DNA of the CDR3 is TGTGCCAGCACTATACAGGGGGTAAATTCACCCCTCCACTTT. Amino acids: CASTIQGVNSPLHF.

This clonotype was found a few times. This chain joins TRBV9 and TRBJ1-1; perhaps TRBD1 as D (5 bases). Germline loops: CDR1 SGDLS, CDR2 YYNGEE. The CDR3 sequence is 13 residues long. Trimming shortened V by 6 bases and J by 0 bases, and 9 bases separated the two germline ends. CDR3 sequence: CASKRGMNTEAFF. The CDR3 nucleotides read TGTGCCAGCAAACGGGGCATGAACACTGAAGCTTTCTTT. Full variable domain (missing parts from reference TRBV9 and TRBJ1-1): DSGVTQTPKHLITATGQRVTLRCSPRSGDLSVYWYQQSLDQGLQFLIQYYNGEERAKGNILERFSAQQFPDLHSELNLSSLELGDSALYFCASKRGMNTEAFFGQGTRLTVV.

Many counts were recorded for this clonotype. The chain is built from TRBV2 and TRBJ2-7, with 11 bases identical to TRBD2. Germline V lookup: CDR1 SNHLY, CDR2 FYNNEI. The CDR3 is 17 residues long. V trimming: 6 bases; J trimming: 6 bases; junction bases outside the gene matches: 16. The CDR3: CASRKPRTSGWHPEQYF. The CDR3 region has the DNA TGTGCCAGCAGAAAACCCCGGACTAGCGGGTGGCACCCCGAGCAGTACTTC.

The rearrangement uses TRBV3-1 and TRBJ2-5, with D possibly being TRBD2 (7 bases). The V gene's germline CDR1 is LGHDT and CDR2 YNNKEL (reference sequence). The CDR3 runs to 17 residues. V was trimmed by 7 bases and J by 1 base, leaving 22 bases between them. The CDR3, as DNA: TGTGCCAGCACCATCCGGAAAGGGGGGGTTATCCAAGAGACCCAGTACTTC. It encodes CASTIRKGGVIQETQYF.

Note on this clonotype: A much larger clone is a single base away; this may be a read error. This chain joins TRBV28 and TRBJ2-7; TRBD1 might be the D (6 bases). Trimming took 2 bases from V and 4 from J, leaving 24 bases between them. This CDR3 spans 18 amino acids. The germline V gene encodes CDR1 MDHEN and CDR2 SYDVKM. CDR3 amino acids: CASSLGLTRTVLEYEQYF. CDR3 nucleotide sequence: TGTGCCAGCAGTTTAGGATTGACGCGGACAGTGCTAGAATACGAGCAGTACTTC.

CDR3 region: CASSRTEVRFGNTIYF. The CDR3 nucleotides read TGTGCCAGCAGCCGAACGGAGGTTCGGTTTGGAAACACCATATATTTT. V and J are TRBV7-9 and TRBJ1-3; no reliable D call. CDR3 length: 16 amino acids. CDR1 is SEHNR, CDR2 FQNEAQ, per germline (reference sequence). V gave up 5 bases and J gave up 3 bases, with 17 bases separating them.

Concerning this clonotype: A much larger clone differs by one base, so this may be a read error. The V call is TRBV2, the J call TRBJ2-7; D is perhaps TRBD1 (6 bases). The CDR3 spans 14 residues. The germline V gene encodes CDR1 SNHLY and CDR2 FYNNEI. In DNA, the CDR3 is TGTGCCAGCACCCACCGGGACACATCCTACAAGCAGTACTTC. Protein sequence: CASTHRDTSYKQYF.

The V and J genes are TRBV2 and TRBJ2-2, with 14 bases fitting TRBD2. J was trimmed by 3 bases and V by 6 bases; bases with no gene match: 6. Looked up from germline, CDR1 is SNHLY and CDR2 is FYNNEI. The CDR3 extends over 17 amino acids. The CDR3 DNA sequence: TGTGCCAGCAGGACCGGGACTAGCGGGAGATACACCGGGGAGCTGTTTTTT. As protein: CASRTGTSGRYTGELFF.